This TCR beta chain comes out of a study of blood T cell repertoires in COVID-19 (dated by TCRdb to between 2020 and 2021). The study in broad terms: The collaborator samples originated in the United States, Italy and Spain and spanned the acute and convalescent phases of COVID-19. The material from the prospective study consisted of cDNA or gDNA derived from T cells, B-cell-depleted T cells, or PBMCs. The dataset comprised deeply sampled blood TCRbeta repertoires from subjects exposed to, actively infected with, or recovered from COVID-19. The repertoires were released in a freely available public database intended as a resource for research on the immune response to SARS-CoV-2. Samples were obtained from the ongoing ImmuneRACE study (first 160 participants) and from 1,000 to 1,500 subjects provided by 6 global collaborators. A de-identified subject ID, COVID-19 status, age in years and sex were almost always included in the sample metadata. Where HLA class I and class II types were available, the types were taken from metadata supplied by the sample provider, not from assay-based typing.

This clone came up once. Its antigen has not been determined. Per-base quality was not reported, and no clone a single base away is much larger than it. Each collaborating institution followed its own protocols to collect whole blood in K2EDTA tubes. For TCRbeta analysis, collaborators shipped samples in one of three forms: frozen whole blood, isolated PBMCs, or DNA extracted from either of those sample types. CDR1 and CDR2, per the germline V gene, are SNHLY and FYNNEI. A distance of 14 bases separates the germline ends of V and J, which lose 8 bases and 0 bases respectively. The CDR3 numbers 14 residues from cysteine through phenylalanine. The sequence is cut down to CDR3 DNA, 42 bases in frame from base 1. General findings and caveats noted by the study authors: The quantity of clinical and demographic metadata differed by source and by participant and was supplied without curation.

The immunoSEQ Assay, a bias-controlled multiplex PCR, was used to amplify TCRbeta CDR3 regions from genomic DNA. Under the source paper's analysis protocol: Within the assay, amplification of reference gene primers was used to estimate how many nucleated cells each sample contained. To quantify the absolute abundance of each unique TCRbeta CDR3 rearrangement, sequence reads were collapsed and filtered. For each sample, productive Simpson clonality was calculated as the square root of Simpson's diversity index over productive rearrangements. TCRdb obtained this table from immuneACCESS and retained in-frame rearrangements with V and J assigned. These tables miss some clones; where compared with another copy, unresolved V genes account for less than half of the shortfall, and the remainder is unexplained. V, J and clone size are taken as reported in that table, and D and trimming were inferred from the DNA itself. The sample data list approximately 110,000 clones, and around 89% of these were observed just once. About a third of the sample comes from the top ten.

The sequence links TRBV2 to TRBJ2-7; the D gene is perhaps TRBD2, on 5 matching bases. The receptor's source is a woman of 80 years or more with acute or convalescent COVID-19. The sample comprised peripheral blood. The CDR3 has the sequence CASGQTTHSYEQYF. The DNA is TGTGCCAGCGGGCAGACTACCCACTCCTACGAGCAGTACTTC.